This T cell receptor beta chain was recorded in a study of blood T cells in healthy people across ages. Study-level background: Template switching retrieved approximately one barcoded beta molecule for each two T cells. The study, taken as a whole, reports: TCR beta diversity per million T cells fell roughly linearly with age. Reliance upon unsorted PBMCs precluded definitive naive versus antigen-experienced comparison. It was found that TCR beta diversity correlated strongly with the percentage of naive T cells.

This clonotype was counted many times. What it binds is unknown. CDR3 length equals 15 residues. Germline-derived CDR1 and CDR2 are DFQATT and SNEGSKA (reference sequence). J gave up 2 bases and V 6 bases, and 8 bases lay outside the gene matches. For the second PCR, which ran for roughly 6 to 11 cycles, a sample-barcoded 5' primer and a J-beta primer mix were used. TCRdb passed the 5' RACE reads through MiXCR, listing each CDR3 protein once. The sample has over 600,000 distinct CDR3 sequences; about 21% are singletons. This rearrangement joins TRBV20-1 to TRBJ2-5; 11 bases are shared with TRBD2. This TCR derives from a man between 70 and 80 years old in good health. The sample consisted of blood. The DNA of the CDR3 is TGCAGTGCCCCCGAGACTAGCGGGATTCAAGAGACCCAGTACTTC. It codes for CSAPETSGIQETQYF.